Listed below are T cell receptor beta chains from one sample, sequenced in a study of cytomegalovirus exposure and HLA in healthy donors. Sequencing used immunoSEQ multiplex PCR; TCRdb keeps in-frame clones, though not all of them. The sample contains under 95,000 clones, about 75% of which appear only once. Sequenced input: PBMCs. These TCRs come from a man aged 35-49 years in good health and CMV-seronegative. Both conserved end residues are part of each CDR3. A D gene is named only where the DNA matches it firmly. The listing skips clone size in some rows; elsewhere it reads once, few, many or a size class.

abundance	v_gene	len	j_gene	d_gene	CDR3aa	CDR3nt
-	TRBV18	14	TRBJ2-5	-	CASSPPVSPGTQYF	TGTGCCAGCTCACCACCGGTCAGCCCAGGTACCCAGTACTTC
few	TRBV28	14	TRBJ1-5	-	CASLDLSGNQPQHF	TGTGCCAGCCTCGATTTATCAGGGAATCAGCCCCAGCATTTT
-	TRBV14	14	TRBJ1-2	-	CASSQGRVDYGYTF	TGTGCCAGCAGCCAAGGCAGGGTGGACTATGGCTACACCTTC
-	TRBV6-5	14	TRBJ2-7	-	CASSYSSRGYEQYF	TGTGCCAGCAGTTACTCTAGCAGGGGCTACGAGCAGTACTTC
-	TRBV7-8	18	TRBJ2-1	TRBD2	CASSLGGGTLGSYNEQFF	TGTGCCAGCAGCTTAGGGGGGGGAACCCTAGGCTCCTACAATGAGCAGTTCTTC
-	TRBV6-5	14	TRBJ1-3	-	CASAAGLTGNTIYF	TGTGCCAGCGCCGCCGGTCTTACTGGAAACACCATATATTTT
-	TRBV28	14	TRBJ2-2	TRBD1	CASRPGGNTGELFF	TGTGCCAGCAGGCCAGGGGGCAACACCGGGGAGCTGTTTTTT
-	TRBV5-1	14	TRBJ1-2	-	CASSLRAVDGGYTF	TGCGCCAGCAGCTTGAGAGCCGTAGATGGTGGCTACACCTTC
-	TRBV6-1	13	TRBJ1-2	-	CASRDTTNYGYTF	TGTGCCAGCAGAGACACCACTAACTATGGCTACACCTTC
-	TRBV6-5	15	TRBJ1-2	TRBD1	CASSSISGQGDGYTF	TGTGCCAGCAGTTCCATATCGGGACAGGGAGATGGCTACACCTTC
-	TRBV6-1	15	TRBJ1-5	-	CASSENPRDNQPQHF	TGTGCCAGCAGTGAAAACCCAAGAGACAATCAGCCCCAGCATTTT
-	TRBV2	14	TRBJ1-2	-	CASRSQTANYGYTF	TGTGCCAGCAGGAGTCAGACAGCTAACTATGGCTACACCTTC
few	TRBV27	15	TRBJ1-4	-	CASSPSGSTNEKLFF	TGTGCCAGCAGTCCCTCAGGCTCCACTAATGAAAAACTGTTTTTT
-	TRBV5-6	15	TRBJ1-4	TRBD1	CASRDWDSFNEKLFF	TGTGCCAGCAGGGACTGGGACAGCTTCAATGAAAAACTGTTTTTT
-	TRBV7-2	14	TRBJ2-7	-	CASSLLDSLYEQYF	TGTGCCAGCAGCTTATTGGACAGCCTCTACGAGCAGTACTTC
-	TRBV14	14	TRBJ2-7	-	CASSPGAGWGEQYF	TGTGCCAGCAGCCCAGGGGCGGGCTGGGGCGAGCAGTACTTC
-	TRBV7-2	13	TRBJ2-2	-	CASSAMLAGELFF	TGTGCCAGCAGCGCCATGTTAGCCGGGGAGCTGTTTTTT
once	TRBV5-1	13	TRBJ1-2	-	CASSSEPRGGYTF	TGCGCCAGCAGCTCAGAGCCCAGAGGCGGCTACACCTTC
-	TRBV9	14	TRBJ2-7	TRBD1	CASSAYRGTAEQYF	TGTGCCAGCAGCGCCTACAGGGGAACGGCCGAGCAGTACTTC
few	TRBV28	15	TRBJ1-1	-	CASSLGDRVNTEAFF	TGTGCCAGCAGTTTAGGTGACAGAGTGAACACTGAAGCTTTCTTT
few	TRBV7-9	15	TRBJ2-7	TRBD2	CASRRVGRDSYEQYF	TGTGCCAGCAGACGCGTTGGGAGGGACTCCTACGAGCAGTACTTC
-	TRBV30	14	TRBJ2-3	-	CAWSVLGRADTQYF	TGTGCCTGGAGTGTTCTCGGGAGAGCAGATACGCAGTATTTT
once	TRBV29-1	16	TRBJ1-2	-	CSVEKLGRGALYGYTF	TGCAGCGTTGAAAAGCTGGGGCGGGGGGCCCTCTATGGCTACACCTTC
-	TRBV27	15	TRBJ1-1	-	CASSPVVGLDTEAFF	TGTGCCAGCAGTCCCGTAGTGGGGCTGGACACTGAAGCTTTCTTT
few	TRBV19	15	TRBJ2-7	-	CASRESPGPLIQQYF	TGTGCCAGTAGGGAGTCCCCTGGTCCGCTTATCCAGCAGTACTTC
-	TRBV6-5	15	TRBJ1-2	-	CASSYSSGAHYGYTF	TGTGCCAGCAGTTACTCTTCAGGGGCCCACTATGGCTACACCTTC
-	TRBV4-1	11	TRBJ1-1	-	CASSGYTEAFF	TGCGCCAGCAGCGGCTACACTGAAGCTTTCTTT
-	TRBV5-1	13	TRBJ1-1	-	CASRKAGNTEAFF	TGCGCCAGCAGAAAGGCAGGGAACACTGAAGCTTTCTTT
-	TRBV7-6	13	TRBJ1-5	-	CASSSNRDQPQHF	TGTGCCAGCAGCTCGAACCGAGATCAGCCCCAGCATTTT
-	TRBV28	15	TRBJ2-5	TRBD2	CASTPELADRETQYF	TGTGCCAGCACCCCGGAACTAGCGGACCGAGAGACCCAGTACTTC
-	TRBV29-1	14	TRBJ2-1	TRBD2	CSVPTSGTYNEQFF	TGCAGCGTGCCGACTAGCGGTACTTACAATGAGCAGTTCTTC
-	TRBV6-5	12	TRBJ1-1	TRBD1	CASSPGGTEAFF	TGTGCCAGCAGTCCAGGGGGCACTGAAGCTTTCTTT
-	TRBV19	16	TRBJ1-5	-	CASSIGRTDSNQPQHF	TGTGCCAGTAGTATAGGTAGGACAGATAGCAATCAGCCCCAGCATTTT
few	TRBV7-7	14	TRBJ2-2	-	CASSLAPGTGELFF	TGTGCTAGCAGCTTAGCCCCGGGCACCGGGGAGCTGTTTTTT
-	TRBV14	15	TRBJ2-7	TRBD2	CASSQGRGGFYEQYF	TGTGCCAGCAGCCAAGGGCGGGGGGGTTTCTACGAGCAGTACTTC
once	TRBV5-1	13	TRBJ2-7	-	CASSERIGYEQYF	TGCGCCAGCAGCGAGAGGATTGGCTACGAGCAGTACTTC
-	TRBV4-2	15	TRBJ2-7	TRBD2	CASSLGLAGTYEQYF	TGTGCCAGCAGCCTCGGACTAGCGGGGACCTACGAGCAGTACTTC
-	TRBV5-1	17	TRBJ1-3	TRBD1	CASSLGRKGQLGNTIYF	TGCGCCAGCAGCTTGGGTCGTAAGGGACAGCTTGGAAACACCATATATTTT
-	TRBV6-1	13	TRBJ1-2	TRBD1	CASSGTGADGYTF	TGTGCCAGCAGCGGGACAGGAGCAGATGGCTACACCTTC
once	TRBV7-9	15	TRBJ1-1	TRBD1	CASSTGQGPNTEAFF	TGTGCCAGCAGCACGGGACAGGGACCGAACACTGAAGCTTTCTTT
-	TRBV5-1	15	TRBJ2-3	TRBD2	CASSLRGVSTDTQYF	TGCGCCAGCAGCTTACGGGGGGTGAGCACAGATACGCAGTATTTT
-	TRBV5-1	16	TRBJ2-3	TRBD2	CASSSGLAGGTDTQYF	TGCGCCAGCAGCTCCGGACTAGCGGGAGGCACAGATACGCAGTATTTT
few	TRBV11-3	15	TRBJ2-2	TRBD1	CASSSRQGYTGELFF	TGTGCCAGCAGCTCCAGACAGGGCTACACCGGGGAGCTGTTTTTT
-	TRBV7-9	16	TRBJ2-7	TRBD2	CASSLAQRREDSEQYF	TGTGCCAGCAGCTTAGCGCAGAGGCGGGAGGATTCCGAGCAGTACTTC
once	TRBV27	16	TRBJ1-5	-	CASSLDGFRGNQPQHF	TGTGCCAGCAGTTTAGACGGGTTTCGGGGCAATCAGCCCCAGCATTTT
-	TRBV5-1	18	TRBJ1-2	-	CASSLEPSTGSYNYGYTF	TGCGCCAGCAGCTTGGAACCGTCTACAGGGAGTTATAACTATGGCTACACCTTC
few	TRBV5-4	15	TRBJ1-1	-	CASRGRTGEGTEAFF	TGTGCCAGCAGGGGGAGAACGGGGGAGGGAACTGAAGCTTTCTTT
-	TRBV27	14	TRBJ1-5	-	CASSPSFSNQPQHF	TGTGCCAGCAGCCCCTCCTTTTCCAATCAGCCCCAGCATTTT
-	TRBV4-1	15	TRBJ1-3	-	CASSHPPGSGNTIYF	TGCGCCAGCAGCCATCCCCCCGGCTCTGGAAACACCATATATTTT